The sequence of this T cell receptor (beta chain) was determined in a study of cytomegalovirus exposure and HLA in healthy donors. Overall study: Earlier findings included some 120 million unique TCR beta sequences obtained from approximately 170 million T cells.

About this clone: What it recognizes is unknown.

V dropped 6 bases and J dropped 4 bases, with 16 bases sitting between them. Germline V gene sequence: CDR1 MNHNY, CDR2 SVGAGI (reference sequence). This CDR3 region has 14 residues. General study findings and limits: In a later analysis, CMV-associated beta chains were mostly HLA-associated, it appeared. For cytomegalovirus status, the classifier reportedly gave diagnoses with high specificity and sensitivity. Researchers reportedly found TCR beta sequences accurately predicted most subjects' HLA-A and HLA-B alleles.

This PCR relied on a set of 60 Vbeta primers and 13 Jbeta primers. Sequencing used immunoSEQ multiplex PCR; TCRdb keeps in-frame clones, though not all of them. Here the sample spans some 140,000 clones, about 76% being singletons. This TCR came from a female donor in good health and CMV-seronegative. The chain recombines TRBV6-6 with TRBJ2-7; possibly TRBD2 for D (5 bases). The specimen sequenced was PBMCs. This CDR3 is CASSPREINYEQYF. In nucleotides, the CDR3 is TGTGCCAGCAGCCCGAGGGAGATTAATTACGAGCAGTACTTC.